The T cell receptor beta chain under discussion was sequenced for a study of control samples from healthy donors and cancer patients. With 5 bases clipped from V and 1 base from J, the junction kept 1 base outside the gene matches. The CDR3 has 13 residues. Germline CDR1 SGHTA, CDR2 FQGTGA. Of note for this clone: A much larger clone differs by one base, so this may be a read error.

The data were produced by immunoSEQ multiplex PCR, yet TCRdb's version contains in-frame clones alone and is incomplete. The sample holds 150,000 or so clones, just over 85% seen once. Sequenced: blood. This receptor was identified in a man younger than 30 in good health. This chain joins TRBV7-3 and TRBJ1-1, with 7 bases aligning to TRBD1. In nucleotides, the CDR3 is TGTGCCAGCAGCCGACAGGGGAACACTGAAGCTTTCTTT. Its protein is CASSRQGNTEAFF.